These 18 T cell receptor beta chains originate from one sample sequenced in a study of blood T cells in healthy people across ages. PCR was performed a second time for 7 to 11 cycles using a sample-barcoded 5' primer and a J-beta primer mix. MiXCR, run by TCRdb on the 5' RACE reads, gives a single entry per CDR3 protein. The sample has 540,000 or so distinct CDR3 sequences, 27% seen once; the top ten hold 15% to 20%. Sequenced input: blood. All receptors come from a woman in her 70s in good health.

This clonotype was detected a few times. The gene calls are TRBV24-1 and TRBJ2-2, with 9 bases matching TRBD1. V shed 5 bases and J 3 bases; nucleotides not matched to a gene: 6. Germline V CDR1 and CDR2: KGHDR, SFDVKD. This CDR3 is 16 amino acids long. CDR3 DNA: TGTGCCACCAGTGTGGACAGGGGAGCCGACACCGGGGAGCTGTTTTTT. Translation gives CATSVDRGADTGELFF.

The V call is TRBV7-2, the J call TRBJ2-3; D remains unclear. V was trimmed by 5 bases and J by 6 bases, leaving 9 bases between them. Germline CDR1 is SGHTA and CDR2 is FQGNSA. The CDR3 has 12 residues. The chain's CDR3 is CASSNKLDTQYF. CDR3 nucleotide sequence: TGTGCCAGCAGCAACAAGCTGGATACGCAGTATTTT.

This rearrangement joins TRBV12-3 or TRBV12-4 to TRBJ2-7; 8 nucleotides line up with TRBD1. The CDR3 runs to 15 residues. V lost 7 bases and J lost 7; bases outside the gene matches: 15. The CDR3 region has the DNA TGTGCCAGCAACCCTAGACAGGGGTCAGAGAGGGAGCAGTACTTC. As protein: CASNPRQGSEREQYF.

This clonotype showed up just a few times. V gene TRBV5-1 combines with J gene TRBJ1-1; perhaps TRBD1 as D (6 bases). V was cut by 7 bases and J by 5 bases, with 21 bases left in between. The germline V gene has CDR1 SGHRS and CDR2 YFSETQ. CDR3 length: 15 residues. The CDR3 protein is CASFRDTASGTEAFF. CDR3 nucleotide sequence: TGCGCCAGCTTCCGGGACACCGCCTCGGGGACTGAAGCTTTCTTT.

V usage is TRBV20-1 and J usage is TRBJ1-1; no reliable D call. The length of the CDR3 is 13 residues. CDR1 and CDR2 from the germline V gene are DFQATT and SNEGSKA (reference sequence). Between the trimmed V and J ends, which lost 5 bases and 0 bases, there was a span of 10 bases. The CDR3 loop reads CSAHGRLNTEAFF. The CDR3, as DNA: TGCAGTGCTCACGGACGTTTGAACACTGAAGCTTTCTTT.

This clonotype was found a few times. The chain recombines TRBV4-3 with TRBJ2-6; D not certain. Trimming left V 0 bases short and J 4 bases short, with 13 bases between. Germline CDR1 and CDR2: LGHNA and YSLEER. The length of the CDR3 is 17 residues. The CDR3 is CASSQDRHFGGANVLTF. The CDR3 DNA follows: TGCGCCAGCAGCCAAGATCGGCACTTTGGAGGGGCCAACGTCCTGACTTTC.

Worth noting for this clonotype: Its ends do not fully match the called genes, so a read error is possible. V usage is TRBV2 and J usage is TRBJ2-5; tentatively, D is TRBD1 or TRBD2 (5 bases each). Germline lookup yields CDR1 SNHLY and CDR2 FYNNEI. This CDR3 is 14 amino acids long. CDR3 in DNA: TGTGCCAGCAGTGACGGGACGACGGAAGAGACCCAGTGCTTC. Residues: CASSDGTTEETQCF.

This clonotype was seen ten or more times. J is TRBJ2-2 and V is TRBV11-1; 8 positions match TRBD2. Germline V lookup: CDR1 SGHAT, CDR2 FQDESV (reference sequence). V gave up 7 bases and J gave up 2 bases; unmatched junction bases: 6. This CDR3 region has 15 residues. The CDR3 loop is CASIKRGLNTGELFF. The CDR3 bases are TGTGCCAGCATCAAGCGGGGGCTAAACACCGGGGAGCTGTTTTTT.

The chain links TRBV6-2 or TRBV6-3 to TRBJ2-7, with a tentative D call TRBD1 (6 bases). From germline, CDR1 is MNHEY and CDR2 SVGEGT. Trimming removed 10 bases from V and 6 bases from J, with 13 bases in between. The CDR3 runs 11 residues. The CDR3 sequence is CATNRAAEQYF. Written as DNA, the CDR3 is TGTGCCACCAACAGGGCCGCCGAGCAGTACTTC.

The gene calls are TRBV29-1 and TRBJ1-2; D remains unclear. Deletions cut 6 bases from V and 2 bases from J, with 19 bases between. The CDR3 runs 15 residues. Germline V CDR1 and CDR2: SQVTM, ANQGSEA. The CDR3 nucleotides read TGCAGCGTGGACCCGGACTCAAGTGGAAACTATGGCTACACCTTC. This translates into CSVDPDSSGNYGYTF.

This clonotype was counted a few times. J is TRBJ1-3 and V is TRBV2; D perhaps matches TRBD1 (5 bases). Trimming removed 7 bases at V and 4 bases at J, with 17 bases between. Germline-derived CDR1 and CDR2 are SNHLY and FYNNEI. This CDR3 is 15 amino acids long. CDR3 in DNA: TGTGCCAGCACCCTACGGGTGGGGGTAGGAAACACCATATATTTT. The encoded protein is CASTLRVGVGNTIYF.

The CDR3 DNA sequence: TGTGCCAGCCGCCGAGCGGGGGAAACCGGGGAGCTGTTTTTT. Its translation is CASRRAGETGELFF. The J gene is TRBJ2-2, the V gene TRBV6-1; the match to TRBD2 covers 8 bases. Trimming cost V 8 bases and J 5 bases; bases outside gene matches: 7. CDR3 length: 14 residues. CDR1 and CDR2 (germline): MNHNS, SASEGT.

This clonotype was picked up a small number of times. The rearrangement joins TRBV5-1 to TRBJ1-2, with 7 bases lining up with TRBD1. Germline CDR1 is SGHRS and CDR2 is YFSETQ. This CDR3 is built from 20 residues. The V gene end was trimmed by 0 bases and the J gene end by 0 bases; junction bases not matched to a gene: 17. This CDR3 is CASSLDSVAGQFVANYGYTF. For the CDR3, the DNA is TGCGCCAGCAGCTTGGACTCTGTAGCGGGACAGTTCGTAGCTAACTATGGCTACACCTTC.

The V gene is TRBV7-2, the J gene TRBJ2-3; a possible D gene is TRBD2 (6 bases). This CDR3 spans 16 amino acids. Germline loops: CDR1 SGHTA, CDR2 FQGNSA. Trimming removed 5 bases at V and 0 bases at J, with 15 bases between. CDR3 DNA sequence: TGTGCCAGCAGCGCCAGGACTACCCTTAGCACAGATACGCAGTATTTT. Protein: CASSARTTLSTDTQYF.

This clonotype was seen repeatedly, ten times or more. J is TRBJ2-5 and V is TRBV11-3; 9 bases agree with TRBD2. The DNA matches TRBJ2-1 better at its end, which makes the J call doubtful. Germline-derived CDR1 and CDR2 are SGHNT and YENEEA. This CDR3 contains 15 residues. DNA for the CDR3: TGTGCCAGCAGCTTCCAGAGCGGGGGGTTCAGTGAGCAGTTCTTC. As protein: CASSFQSGGFSEQFF.

This chain connects TRBV5-1 to TRBJ1-1; maybe TRBD1 (6 bases). Between the trimmed V and J ends, which lost 0 bases and 2 bases, there was a span of 11 bases. Germline assignment: CDR1 SGHRS and CDR2 YFSETQ. This CDR3 comprises 15 residues. CDR3 nucleotide sequence: TGCGCCAGCAGCTTGGGTAACAGGGCCAACACTGAAGCTTTCTTT. Amino acids: CASSLGNRANTEAFF. The full variable domain, in which reference TRBV5-1 and TRBJ1-1 provide the parts outside the CDR3, is KAGVTQTPRYLIKTRGQQVTLSCSPISGHRSVSWYQQTPGQGLQFLFEYFSETQRNKGNFPGRFSGRQFSNSRSEMNVSTLELGDSALYLCASSLGNRANTEAFFGQGTRLTVV.

J is TRBJ1-4 and V is TRBV14; unclear D gene. Per germline, CDR1 SGHDN and CDR2 FVKESK. V was trimmed by 3 bases and J by 6 bases, leaving 5 bases between them. The length of the CDR3 is 12 residues. Written as DNA, the CDR3 is TGTGCCAGCAGCCATAGCCATGAAAAACTGTTTTTT. Protein sequence: CASSHSHEKLFF.

This clonotype was found many times. This chain connects TRBV5-1 to TRBJ2-5; the D is unclear. With the DNA end fitting TRBJ2-1 better, the J assignment may be wrong. Per the germline V gene, CDR1 is SGHRS and CDR2 is YFSETQ. This CDR3 is 16 amino acids long. CDR3 sequence reads: CASSLVRFSIGNEQFF. The CDR3 region has the DNA TGCGCCAGCAGCTTGGTACGCTTTAGCATAGGCAATGAGCAGTTCTTC.